Listed below are T cell receptor beta chains from one sample, sequenced in a study of Graves' ophthalmopathy and Graves' hyperthyroidism. TCRdb re-derived calls from the multiplex PCR reads in MiXCR, one entry per CDR3 protein. The table includes hundreds of thousands of distinct CDR3 sequences, about 41% detected once. Sequencing was performed on peripheral blood. The receptor set was obtained from an adult man with Graves' ophthalmopathy. Both conserved end residues are part of each CDR3. Fields, in order: J gene, clone size, V gene, D gene, CDR3 DNA, CDR3 protein. The D gene is left open where the match is weak. Rows give clone size only sometimes, using once, few, many, or a class for an expanded clone.

j_gene: TRBJ2-7; abundance: many; v_gene: TRBV5-1; d_gene: TRBD2; CDR3nt: TGCGCCAGCCAGAGGACTAGCGGCTTCAACGAGCAGTACTTC; CDR3aa: CASQRTSGFNEQYF
j_gene: TRBJ1-1; abundance: few; v_gene: TRBV7-9; d_gene: .; CDR3nt: TGTGCCAGCAGCTTAGTATACGGGCAGAGTTCTGAAGCTTTCTTT; CDR3aa: CASSLVYGQSSEAFF
j_gene: TRBJ2-7; abundance: .; v_gene: TRBV12-3/TRBV12-4; d_gene: .; CDR3nt: TGTGCCAGCAGTAGATCGGTCGGTCCAACTCCCTACGAGCAGTACTTC; CDR3aa: CASSRSVGPTPYEQYF
j_gene: TRBJ2-2; abundance: once; v_gene: TRBV7-9; d_gene: .; CDR3nt: TGTGCCAGCAGCTTCCGTGGGGACTCGAACACTGGGGAGCTGTTTTTT; CDR3aa: CASSFRGDSNTGELFF
j_gene: TRBJ1-5; abundance: few; v_gene: TRBV7-2; d_gene: .; CDR3nt: TGTGCCAGCAGCTTAACAGGGTGGGGTAGCAATCAGCCCCAGCATTTT; CDR3aa: CASSLTGWGSNQPQHF
j_gene: TRBJ2-7; abundance: many; v_gene: TRBV6-6; d_gene: .; CDR3nt: TGTGCCAGCCGCACGGGGGAGAGGCTGAACGAGCAGTACTTC; CDR3aa: CASRTGERLNEQYF
j_gene: TRBJ1-2; abundance: .; v_gene: TRBV10-3; d_gene: TRBD1; CDR3nt: TGTGCCATCAGTGAGTCCGCAGGGGGCGACGGCTACACCTTC; CDR3aa: CAISESAGGDGYTF
j_gene: TRBJ2-7; abundance: few; v_gene: TRBV4-2; d_gene: .; CDR3nt: TGTGCCAGCAGCCAAGAAGGAGGGATTGCCTACGAGCAGTACTTC; CDR3aa: CASSQEGGIAYEQYF
j_gene: TRBJ2-5; abundance: .; v_gene: TRBV27; d_gene: TRBD2; CDR3nt: TGTGCCAGCAGTCCCTGGACTAGCGGGGGTGCCCAAGAGACCCAGTACTTC; CDR3aa: CASSPWTSGGAQETQYF
j_gene: TRBJ1-1; abundance: .; v_gene: TRBV7-2; d_gene: TRBD1; CDR3nt: TGTGCCAGCAGCACTGGACAGGGGAGCACTGAAGCTTTCTTT; CDR3aa: CASSTGQGSTEAFF
j_gene: TRBJ2-7; abundance: .; v_gene: TRBV2; d_gene: .; CDR3nt: TGTGCCAGCAGTGAAGAAAACAGGGCCTACGAGCAGTACTTC; CDR3aa: CASSEENRAYEQYF
j_gene: TRBJ1-1; abundance: many; v_gene: TRBV2; d_gene: .; CDR3nt: TGTGCCAGCAGGGGCGGATTCACTGAAGCTTTCTTT; CDR3aa: CASRGGFTEAFF
j_gene: TRBJ2-7; abundance: many; v_gene: TRBV13; d_gene: TRBD2; CDR3nt: TGTGCCAGCAGCGCCCCGACTAGCGGGGGGGCCGGTTACGAGCAGTACTTC; CDR3aa: CASSAPTSGGAGYEQYF
j_gene: TRBJ1-1; abundance: .; v_gene: TRBV6-6; d_gene: .; CDR3nt: TGTGCCAGCCGGCTGGGGGGGGTGAACACTGAAGCTTTCTTT; CDR3aa: CASRLGGVNTEAFF
j_gene: TRBJ2-5; abundance: few; v_gene: TRBV12-3/TRBV12-4; d_gene: TRBD1; CDR3nt: TGTGCCAGCAGCTCACAGGGGGCCGGGGAGATCCAGTACTTC; CDR3aa: CASSSQGAGEIQYF
j_gene: TRBJ2-2; abundance: few; v_gene: TRBV27; d_gene: .; CDR3nt: TGTGCCAGCAGTTTTGGACTCGACACCGGGGAGCTGTTTTTT; CDR3aa: CASSFGLDTGELFF
j_gene: TRBJ1-2; abundance: .; v_gene: TRBV20-1; d_gene: .; CDR3nt: TGCAGTGCTAGACCTTGGGGGTCTAACTATGGCTACACCTTC; CDR3aa: CSARPWGSNYGYTF
j_gene: TRBJ1-2; abundance: .; v_gene: TRBV9; d_gene: .; CDR3nt: TGTGCCAGCAGCCTGGAAGGGCCAGGGGAGACCGACTATGGCTACACCTTC; CDR3aa: CASSLEGPGETDYGYTF
j_gene: TRBJ1-1; abundance: .; v_gene: TRBV11-1; d_gene: .; CDR3nt: TGTGCCAGCAGCGGGGGGGAGGGGCTGGGCACTGAAGCTTTCTTT; CDR3aa: CASSGGEGLGTEAFF
j_gene: TRBJ2-7; abundance: .; v_gene: TRBV2; d_gene: .; CDR3nt: TGTGCCAGCAGGGCCGGGACAAGCTCCTACGAGCAGTACTTC; CDR3aa: CASRAGTSSYEQYF
j_gene: TRBJ1-1; abundance: many; v_gene: TRBV19; d_gene: .; CDR3nt: TGTGCCAGTAGTGGGGTAGTGGGGGACACTGAAGCTTTCTTT; CDR3aa: CASSGVVGDTEAFF
j_gene: TRBJ2-5; abundance: few; v_gene: TRBV29-1; d_gene: TRBD1; CDR3nt: TGCAGCAAGGGACAGGTTGGGGAGACCCAGTACTTC; CDR3aa: CSKGQVGETQYF
j_gene: TRBJ2-7; abundance: many; v_gene: TRBV12-3/TRBV12-4; d_gene: .; CDR3nt: TGTGCCAGCAGTTCCGCGTGGGACGGATTTTACGAGCAGTACTTC; CDR3aa: CASSSAWDGFYEQYF
j_gene: TRBJ1-3; abundance: .; v_gene: TRBV7-9; d_gene: .; CDR3nt: TGTGCCAGCAGTTTCGCGGGGGAGGTTTCTGGAAACACCATATATTTT; CDR3aa: CASSFAGEVSGNTIYF
j_gene: TRBJ2-6; abundance: .; v_gene: TRBV15; d_gene: .; CDR3nt: TGTGCCACCAGCAGAGCTACCGGGGCCAACGTCCTGACTTTC; CDR3aa: CATSRATGANVLTF
j_gene: TRBJ1-5; abundance: few; v_gene: TRBV7-8; d_gene: .; CDR3nt: TGTGCCAGCAGCTTATCCGGGATGGGGCCCCAGCATTTT; CDR3aa: CASSLSGMGPQHF
j_gene: TRBJ2-7; abundance: .; v_gene: TRBV15; d_gene: TRBD1; CDR3nt: TGTGCCACCAGCAGACCCGGGACAGGAACCTACGAGCAGTACTTC; CDR3aa: CATSRPGTGTYEQYF
j_gene: TRBJ1-1; abundance: many; v_gene: TRBV7-9; d_gene: .; CDR3nt: TGTGCCAGCAGCTTAGCGCGTTCCGGGTACGGTGAAGCTTTCTTT; CDR3aa: CASSLARSGYGEAFF
j_gene: TRBJ2-7; abundance: once; v_gene: TRBV7-9; d_gene: .; CDR3nt: TGTGCCAGCAGCCAAGGACGACCGGAACTCGAGCAGTACTTC; CDR3aa: CASSQGRPELEQYF
j_gene: TRBJ1-6; abundance: many; v_gene: TRBV9; d_gene: .; CDR3nt: TGTGCCAGCAGCGTAGCAGGGGAGAGTTCACCCCTCCACTTT; CDR3aa: CASSVAGESSPLHF
j_gene: TRBJ2-2; abundance: .; v_gene: TRBV24-1; d_gene: .; CDR3nt: TGTGCCACCAGTGATCCCCTGGTGGGGGAGCTGTTTTTT; CDR3aa: CATSDPLVGELFF
j_gene: TRBJ1-1; abundance: few; v_gene: TRBV5-4; d_gene: .; CDR3nt: TGTGCCAGCAGCCCCGGGACCGGGAGTTGGGCTGAAGCTTTCTTT; CDR3aa: CASSPGTGSWAEAFF
j_gene: TRBJ2-2; abundance: .; v_gene: TRBV5-1; d_gene: .; CDR3nt: TGCGCCAGCAGCTTGGGCCTCGGGCTACAACTTGGCACCGGGGAGCTGTTTTTT; CDR3aa: CASSLGLGLQLGTGELFF
j_gene: TRBJ1-6; abundance: few; v_gene: TRBV5-4; d_gene: .; CDR3nt: TGTGCCAGCAGAACGGGGGGGTCTGGTTCACCCCTCCACTTT; CDR3aa: CASRTGGSGSPLHF
j_gene: TRBJ1-4; abundance: many; v_gene: TRBV2; d_gene: .; CDR3nt: TGTGCCAGCAGTGAAGTAATCCGGGATCAGTTTTTT; CDR3aa: CASSEVIRDQFF
j_gene: TRBJ1-2; abundance: many; v_gene: TRBV7-9; d_gene: .; CDR3nt: TGTGCCAGCAGCTTAAGCAGTACAAATGGCTACACCTTC; CDR3aa: CASSLSSTNGYTF
j_gene: TRBJ2-7; abundance: many; v_gene: TRBV10-3; d_gene: TRBD1; CDR3nt: TGTGCCATCAGGAGGACAGGGGTGGTCGACGAGCAGTACTTC; CDR3aa: CAIRRTGVVDEQYF
j_gene: TRBJ2-3; abundance: .; v_gene: TRBV7-3; d_gene: TRBD1; CDR3nt: TGTGCCAGCAGACCACAGGGGGTCAGCACAGATACGCAGTATTTT; CDR3aa: CASRPQGVSTDTQYF
j_gene: TRBJ2-5; abundance: few; v_gene: TRBV5-8; d_gene: .; CDR3nt: TGTGCCAGCAGCGGGGGACCGAAGAAGACCCAGTACTTC; CDR3aa: CASSGGPKKTQYF
j_gene: TRBJ2-2; abundance: .; v_gene: TRBV11-2; d_gene: .; CDR3nt: TGTGCCAGCAGCTTAGTTTTGGGACCGAAACCTGGCGGCGGGGAGCTGTTTTTT; CDR3aa: CASSLVLGPKPGGGELFF
j_gene: TRBJ1-2; abundance: many; v_gene: TRBV9; d_gene: .; CDR3nt: TGTGCCAGCAGCGCACTACTTCCTTCGGGCCCAGTGGGTGGCTACACCTTC; CDR3aa: CASSALLPSGPVGGYTF
j_gene: TRBJ1-6; abundance: few; v_gene: TRBV30; d_gene: TRBD1; CDR3nt: TGTGCCTGGAGTGAGCAGGGGGTAGGTGATTCACCCCTCCACTTT; CDR3aa: CAWSEQGVGDSPLHF
j_gene: TRBJ2-2; abundance: many; v_gene: TRBV19; d_gene: .; CDR3nt: TGTGCCAGTAGGAGGATTTCGAACACCGGGGAGCTGTTTTTT; CDR3aa: CASRRISNTGELFF
j_gene: TRBJ2-2; abundance: many; v_gene: TRBV5-1; d_gene: TRBD2; CDR3nt: TGCGCCAGCCGCATTGGGAGGGTGAACACCGGGGAGCTGTTTTTT; CDR3aa: CASRIGRVNTGELFF
j_gene: TRBJ2-5; abundance: .; v_gene: TRBV5-5; d_gene: .; CDR3nt: TGTGCCAGCAGCCCGGGACTCCTAAAGGGGTCCAAAGAGACCCAGTACTTC; CDR3aa: CASSPGLLKGSKETQYF
j_gene: TRBJ1-2; abundance: many; v_gene: TRBV29-1; d_gene: .; CDR3nt: TGCAGCGTTGTCCTGGGGAGCTCTACTAACTATGGCTACACCTTC; CDR3aa: CSVVLGSSTNYGYTF
j_gene: TRBJ2-2; abundance: few; v_gene: TRBV10-3; d_gene: .; CDR3nt: TGTGCCAGCAGTGGGACAGCGGGCGGGGAGCTGTTTTTT; CDR3aa: CASSGTAGGELFF
j_gene: TRBJ1-1; abundance: .; v_gene: TRBV9; d_gene: .; CDR3nt: TGTGCCAGCAGCGTAGGTGGGATTGCTGAAGCTTTCTTT; CDR3aa: CASSVGGIAEAFF
j_gene: TRBJ2-7; abundance: many; v_gene: TRBV12-3/TRBV12-4; d_gene: .; CDR3nt: TGTGCCAGCAGACAAGAGGATTACGAGCAGTACTTC; CDR3aa: CASRQEDYEQYF
j_gene: TRBJ2-2; abundance: many; v_gene: TRBV7-2; d_gene: .; CDR3nt: TGTGCCAGCAGCCTCCGGACAGCGAACACCGGGGAGCTGTTTTTT; CDR3aa: CASSLRTANTGELFF